A selection of T cell receptor beta chains follows, all from one sample in a study of Tregs in tolerant kidney transplant recipients. Assay used: immunoSEQ multiplex PCR; TCRdb lists only in-frame clones, some missing. The data show about 240,000 clones, around 81% seen once. Material for sequencing was CD4+ T cells from blood. These receptors all stem from a human donor in good health. Both conserved end residues are part of each CDR3. D genes are given only for firm matches. A clone size is listed for some rows: how often the clone was seen (once, few, many), or a class if it is expanded.

d_gene	v_gene	abundance	j_gene	CDR3aa	CDR3nt
TRBD1	TRBV27	.	TRBJ2-7	CASSRGTGPSYEQYF	TGTGCCAGCAGCCGGGGGACAGGGCCATCCTACGAGCAGTACTTC
TRBD1	TRBV5-1	.	TRBJ2-2	CASSTGQGSNTGELFF	TGCGCCAGCAGCACGGGACAGGGCTCGAACACCGGGGAGCTGTTTTTT
TRBD1	TRBV29-1	.	TRBJ2-1	CSVGTGGGEQFF	TGCAGCGTCGGGACAGGAGGAGGTGAGCAGTTCTTC
TRBD2	TRBV7-6	once	TRBJ2-2	CASSLTSGAGWSGELFF	TGTGCCAGCAGCTTGACTAGCGGGGCCGGTTGGTCCGGGGAGCTGTTTTTT
.	TRBV25-1	.	TRBJ2-7	CASSAYGQPPLEQYF	TGTGCCAGCAGTGCCTATGGACAGCCCCCCTTAGAGCAGTACTTC
TRBD2	TRBV6-1	.	TRBJ2-2	CASSSSGGSTGELFF	TGTGCCAGCAGTTCAAGCGGGGGGAGCACCGGGGAGCTGTTTTTT
.	TRBV7-5	.	TRBJ1-6	CARSTRPGTGSSYNSPLHF	TGTGCCAGAAGCACGCGACCCGGGACAGGTAGCTCCTATAATTCACCCCTCCACTTT
.	TRBV15	.	TRBJ2-3	CATSRDAPGADTQYF	TGTGCCACCAGCAGAGATGCTCCCGGGGCAGATACGCAGTATTTT
TRBD1	TRBV27	.	TRBJ1-6	CASSLRDRENSPLHF	TGTGCCAGCAGTTTGAGGGACAGGGAGAATTCACCCCTCCACTTT
.	TRBV6-1	.	TRBJ2-7	CASRSLADSSYEQYF	TGTGCCAGCCGAAGCCTAGCCGATAGCTCCTACGAGCAGTACTTC
TRBD1	TRBV6-6	.	TRBJ1-6	CASSRQGTNSPLHF	TGTGCCAGCAGCCGACAGGGGACTAATTCACCCCTCCACTTT
.	TRBV6-5	few	TRBJ2-7	CASNPPGILGEQYF	TGTGCCAGCAACCCTCCCGGGATCCTCGGGGAGCAGTACTTC
TRBD1	TRBV5-1	.	TRBJ2-7	CASSLDRGPGEEYF	TGCGCCAGCAGCTTGGACAGGGGGCCGGGGGAGGAGTACTTC
TRBD1	TRBV11-2	.	TRBJ1-5	CASSSRQGGNQPQHF	TGTGCCAGCAGCTCGAGACAGGGTGGCAATCAGCCCCAGCATTTT
TRBD2	TRBV6-5	once	TRBJ2-3	CASQRGVRFDTQYF	TGTGCCAGCCAGCGGGGGGTTCGGTTTGATACGCAGTATTTT
.	TRBV6-5	few	TRBJ2-2	CASSYDGAGELFF	TGTGCCAGCAGTTACGATGGGGCCGGGGAGCTGTTTTTT
TRBD2	TRBV6-5	.	TRBJ2-7	CASSYLERGGRYEQYF	TGTGCCAGCAGTTACCTGGAGCGGGGGGGCCGATACGAGCAGTACTTC
.	TRBV7-8	.	TRBJ1-5	CASSLTRTVGPNQPQHF	TGTGCCAGCAGCCTAACAAGGACGGTTGGGCCCAATCAGCCCCAGCATTTT
.	TRBV18	once	TRBJ1-1	CASSPGRQNTEAFF	TGTGCCAGCTCACCTGGGAGGCAGAACACTGAAGCTTTCTTT
.	TRBV19	.	TRBJ1-5	CASSIDREVNQPQHF	TGTGCCAGTAGTATAGACAGGGAGGTCAATCAGCCCCAGCATTTT
.	TRBV7-8	.	TRBJ2-7	CASSLARAYEQYF	TGTGCCAGCAGCTTGGCGAGGGCCTACGAGCAGTACTTC
TRBD2	TRBV25-1	.	TRBJ2-1	CASSVFGGRGDNEQFF	TGTGCCAGCAGTGTGTTTGGCGGGAGAGGAGACAATGAGCAGTTCTTC
TRBD2	TRBV5-1	.	TRBJ2-5	CASSLTSGSETQYF	TGCGCCAGCAGCTTGACTAGCGGGAGTGAGACCCAGTACTTC
.	TRBV25-1	.	TRBJ1-2	CASSDKGYYGYTF	TGTGCCAGCAGTGATAAGGGGTACTATGGCTACACCTTC
.	TRBV4-1	.	TRBJ2-3	CACSQDRGLSTDTQYF	TGCGCCTGCAGCCAAGATAGGGGACTTAGCACAGATACGCAGTATTTT
.	TRBV18	.	TRBJ2-2	CASSPGTTGELFF	TGTGCCAGCTCACCCGGGACGACCGGGGAGCTGTTTTTT